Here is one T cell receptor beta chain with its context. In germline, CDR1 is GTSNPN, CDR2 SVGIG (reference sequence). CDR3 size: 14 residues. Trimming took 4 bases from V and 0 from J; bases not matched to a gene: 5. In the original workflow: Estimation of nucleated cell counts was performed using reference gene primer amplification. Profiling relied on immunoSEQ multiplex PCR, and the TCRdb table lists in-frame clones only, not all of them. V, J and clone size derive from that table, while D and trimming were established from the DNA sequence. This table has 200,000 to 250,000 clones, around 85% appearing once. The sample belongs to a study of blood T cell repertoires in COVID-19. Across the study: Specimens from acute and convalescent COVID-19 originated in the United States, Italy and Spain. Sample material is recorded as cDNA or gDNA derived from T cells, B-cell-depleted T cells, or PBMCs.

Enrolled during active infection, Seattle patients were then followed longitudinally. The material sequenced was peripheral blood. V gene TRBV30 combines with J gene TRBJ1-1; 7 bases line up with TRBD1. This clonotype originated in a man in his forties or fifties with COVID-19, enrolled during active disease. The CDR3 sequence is CAWTLTGVNTEAFF. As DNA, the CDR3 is TGTGCCTGGACCCTAACAGGGGTGAACACTGAAGCTTTCTTT. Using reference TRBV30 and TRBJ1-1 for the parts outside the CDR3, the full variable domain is SQTIHQWPATLVQPVGSPLSLECTVEGTSNPNLYWYRQAAGRGLQLLFYSVGIGQISSEVPQNLSASRPQDRQFILSSKKLLLSDSGFYLCAWTLTGVNTEAFFGQGTRLTVV.